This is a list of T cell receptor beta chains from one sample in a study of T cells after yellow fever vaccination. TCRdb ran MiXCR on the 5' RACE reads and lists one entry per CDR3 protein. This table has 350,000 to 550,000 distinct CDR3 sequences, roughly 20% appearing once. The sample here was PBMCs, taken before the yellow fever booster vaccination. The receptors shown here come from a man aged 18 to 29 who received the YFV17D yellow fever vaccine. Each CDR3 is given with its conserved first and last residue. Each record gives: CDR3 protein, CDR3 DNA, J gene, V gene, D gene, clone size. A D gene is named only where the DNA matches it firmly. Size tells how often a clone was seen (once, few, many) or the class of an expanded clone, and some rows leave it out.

CDR3aa: CASSPVIGGDTQYF
CDR3nt: TGTGCCAGCTCACCAGTTATAGGGGGAGATACGCAGTATTTT
j_gene: TRBJ2-3
v_gene: TRBV18
d_gene: .
abundance: few

CDR3aa: CASSPSWVSVLHNSPLHF
CDR3nt: TGTGCCAGCAGCCCGAGTTGGGTATCAGTCCTCCATAATTCACCCCTCCACTTT
j_gene: TRBJ1-6
v_gene: TRBV7-2
d_gene: .
abundance: .

CDR3aa: CASSLEFGGQTEAFF
CDR3nt: TGTGCCAGCAGCTTGGAATTCGGAGGGCAAACTGAAGCTTTCTTT
j_gene: TRBJ1-1
v_gene: TRBV5-5
d_gene: .
abundance: .

CDR3aa: CASSFMDQPQHF
CDR3nt: TGTGCCAGCAGTTTCATGGATCAGCCCCAGCATTTT
j_gene: TRBJ1-5
v_gene: TRBV12-3/TRBV12-4
d_gene: .
abundance: .

CDR3aa: CASSVFSGGDYNEQFF
CDR3nt: TGTGCCAGCAGCGTATTCTCCGGGGGGGACTACAATGAGCAGTTCTTC
j_gene: TRBJ2-1
v_gene: TRBV9
d_gene: TRBD2
abundance: .

CDR3aa: CASTPSPGLAGGSSYNEQFF
CDR3nt: TGTGCCAGCACGCCATCCCCGGGACTAGCGGGGGGGAGCTCCTACAATGAGCAGTTCTTC
j_gene: TRBJ2-1
v_gene: TRBV12-3/TRBV12-4
d_gene: TRBD2
abundance: .

CDR3aa: CASSFRWGQPQHF
CDR3nt: TGTGCCAGCAGTTTTAGGTGGGGTCAGCCCCAGCATTTT
j_gene: TRBJ1-5
v_gene: TRBV12-3/TRBV12-4
d_gene: .
abundance: .

CDR3aa: CASRSNGNQETQYF
CDR3nt: TGTGCCAGCAGGTCCAACGGGAACCAAGAGACCCAGTACTTC
j_gene: TRBJ2-5
v_gene: TRBV7-2
d_gene: .
abundance: .

CDR3aa: CASGSGTDTQYF
CDR3nt: TGTGCCAGCGGGTCGGGCACAGATACGCAGTATTTT
j_gene: TRBJ2-3
v_gene: TRBV28
d_gene: .
abundance: .

CDR3aa: CASSDRWDEQFF
CDR3nt: TGTGCCAGCAGCGACCGGTGGGATGAGCAGTTCTTC
j_gene: TRBJ2-1
v_gene: TRBV7-9
d_gene: .
abundance: .

CDR3aa: CASSLQRGATGELFF
CDR3nt: TGTGCCAGCAGTTTACAGCGGGGGGCTACCGGGGAGCTGTTTTTT
j_gene: TRBJ2-2
v_gene: TRBV28
d_gene: TRBD2
abundance: many

CDR3aa: CSARDGSSYEQYF
CDR3nt: TGCAGTGCCCGGGACGGGAGCTCCTACGAGCAGTACTTC
j_gene: TRBJ2-7
v_gene: TRBV20-1
d_gene: .
abundance: few

CDR3aa: CASSDRQSLGETQYF
CDR3nt: TGCGCCAGCAGCGATAGACAGTCCCTAGGAGAGACCCAGTACTTC
j_gene: TRBJ2-5
v_gene: TRBV5-1
d_gene: .
abundance: few

CDR3aa: CASSPKSGTGADTQYF
CDR3nt: TGTGCCAGCAGCCCCAAATCCGGGACAGGGGCAGATACGCAGTATTTT
j_gene: TRBJ2-3
v_gene: TRBV7-3
d_gene: TRBD1
abundance: few

CDR3aa: CSARLPGASSYEQYF
CDR3nt: TGCAGTGCTAGACTGCCTGGGGCTAGCTCCTACGAGCAGTACTTC
j_gene: TRBJ2-7
v_gene: TRBV20-1
d_gene: .
abundance: few

CDR3aa: CASRSTGSDQPQHF
CDR3nt: TGTGCCAGCAGGTCGACAGGCTCGGATCAGCCCCAGCATTTT
j_gene: TRBJ1-5
v_gene: TRBV7-9
d_gene: .
abundance: few

CDR3aa: CASSQRTGVNYGYTF
CDR3nt: TGCGCCAGCAGCCAACGGACAGGGGTAAACTATGGCTACACCTTC
j_gene: TRBJ1-2
v_gene: TRBV4-3
d_gene: TRBD1
abundance: .

CDR3aa: CASSLPGGGGRNEQFF
CDR3nt: TGTGCCAGCAGCCTTCCGGGCGGGGGAGGCAGAAATGAGCAGTTCTTC
j_gene: TRBJ2-1
v_gene: TRBV27
d_gene: TRBD2
abundance: .